Presented here are 28 T cell receptor beta chains from one specimen sequenced in a study of regulatory T cells in long-lasting Graves disease. HTBI primers from iRepertoire and Arm-PCR of CDR3 regions yielded the TCR beta libraries. TCRdb used MiXCR to reprocess the multiplex PCR reads, holding one entry per CDR3 protein. There are about 470,000 distinct CDR3 sequences in the sample; more than 20% occur only once, and less than 9% lies in the top ten. Described time point: persistent/refractory GD, antithyroid drugs over 5 years with positive TRAb. Extracted RNA from PBMCs served as the source of the TCR library. The specimen comprised peripheral blood mononuclear cells (PBMCs), sampled when the disease was refractory, from a patient treated with antithyroid drugs. Receptor source: a female donor with Graves disease.

The chain uses TRBV4-3 and TRBJ2-4; the D gene is possibly TRBD1 (6 bases). V was cut by 3 bases and J by 1 base, with 16 bases left in between. The CDR3 consists of 17 residues. In germline, CDR1 is LGHNA, CDR2 YSLEER. The CDR3 DNA is TGCGCCAGCAGCCATGAGCCATCTGGACAGGCCAAAAACATTCAGTACTTC. It translates to CASSHEPSGQAKNIQYF.

The rearrangement joins TRBV30 to TRBJ2-5; TRBD2 is a possible D gene (6 bases). V was pared by 0 bases and J by 9 bases, with 17 bases between. Germline V lookup: CDR1 GTSNPN, CDR2 SVGIG (reference sequence). The CDR3 spans 14 residues. CDR3 sequence (DNA): TGTGCCTGGAGTGTGGGTGGGGGGTATGGTGCCCAGTACTTC. It is translated as CAWSVGGGYGAQYF.

This clonotype showed up many times. The rearrangement joins TRBV28 to TRBJ2-7; weak D call: TRBD1 (6 bases). Germline values: CDR1 MDHEN, CDR2 SYDVKM. Between the trimmed V and J ends, which lost 5 bases and 5 bases, there was a span of 13 bases. This CDR3 spans 13 amino acids. CDR3 sequence: CASSLTGFHEQYF. DNA of the CDR3: TGTGCCAGCAGTCTTACAGGGTTCCACGAGCAGTACTTC.

The chain combines TRBV11-1 with TRBJ2-3; the D gene is possibly TRBD1 (5 bases). Trimming took 4 bases from V and 4 from J, leaving 15 bases between them. The CDR3 length is 15 residues. Looked up from germline, CDR1 is SGHAT and CDR2 is FQDESV (reference sequence). The CDR3 here is CASSYELGHADTQYF. The CDR3 nucleotides are TGTGCCAGCAGCTACGAACTCGGACACGCAGATACGCAGTATTTT.

The J gene is TRBJ2-7, the V gene TRBV10-2; weak D call: TRBD2 (6 bases). The V gene's germline CDR1 is WSHSY and CDR2 SAAADI. This CDR3 has 16 amino acids. Trimming cost V 3 bases and J 2 bases, with 17 bases left between them. The CDR3 DNA sequence: TGCGCCAGCAGTGATCCGGGGGAGAGGTCGACCTACGAGCAGTACTTC. Amino acids: CASSDPGERSTYEQYF.

This clonotype was detected many times. The chain combines TRBV11-2 with TRBJ1-2; D possibly corresponds to TRBD1 (6 bases). There are 14 residues in the CDR3. Trimming took 0 bases from V and 4 from J, leaving 9 bases between them. Germline loops: CDR1 SGHAT, CDR2 FQNNGV. CDR3 region: CASSLDQGFYGYTF. CDR3 nucleotide sequence: TGTGCCAGCAGCTTAGATCAGGGGTTCTATGGCTACACCTTC.

This clonotype was recorded at least ten times. The chain links TRBV7-2 to TRBJ2-5; no definite D call. The CDR3 length is 15 residues. V was shortened by 2 bases and J by 2 bases, with 12 bases between the two germline ends. Germline CDR1 reads SGHTA; CDR2 reads FQGNSA. This chain's CDR3 is CASSLRVWGQETQYF. CDR3 nucleotide sequence: TGTGCCAGCAGCTTAAGGGTCTGGGGTCAAGAGACCCAGTACTTC.

The sample holds many counts of this clonotype. The rearrangement joins TRBV7-3 to TRBJ1-6; 7 positions agree with TRBD1. V was pared by 0 bases and J by 9 bases, with 5 bases of the junction left unmatched. The CDR3 extends over 15 amino acids. From germline, CDR1 is SGHTA and CDR2 FQGTGA. The CDR3 DNA reads TGTGCCAGCAGCTTAACGCATAGGGGGCCTTCACCCCTCCACTTT. It is translated as CASSLTHRGPSPLHF.

This chain joins TRBV5-1 and TRBJ2-7, with TRBD1 matching 10 bases. The CDR3 is made up of 17 amino acids. Germline CDR1 is SGHRS and CDR2 is YFSETQ. The ends lost 2 bases at V and 7 bases at J; junction bases unmatched: 15. The chain's CDR3 is CASSLGPGQGYRREQYF. The CDR3 coding sequence is TGCGCCAGCAGCTTAGGACCGGGACAGGGGTACCGAAGGGAGCAGTACTTC.

This clonotype was recorded a few times. This chain connects TRBV19 to TRBJ1-1, with 7 positions matching TRBD1. The V gene end was trimmed by 5 bases and the J gene end by 5 bases; junction bases not matched to a gene: 11. The CDR3 loop spans 15 amino acids. Germline CDR1 reads LNHDA; CDR2 reads SQIVND (reference sequence). As DNA, the CDR3 is TGTGCCAGTAGTCTATACAGGGGCTCGGAGACTGAAGCTTTCTTT. Its translation is CASSLYRGSETEAFF.

The V gene is TRBV6-1, the J gene TRBJ1-1, with a weak D call TRBD1 (6 bases). The length of the CDR3 is 13 residues. CDR1 is MNHNS and CDR2 is SASEGT in the germline V gene. Trimming stripped 5 bases from V and 6 bases from J, with 13 bases between. Here the CDR3 DNA reads TGTGCCAGCAGTACCAACAGGGACCCTGAAGCTTTCTTT. It translates to CASSTNRDPEAFF.

Many counts were recorded for this clonotype. The chain joins TRBV20-1 to TRBJ1-2, with D hard to call. This CDR3 contains 16 residues. The germline V gene has CDR1 DFQATT and CDR2 SNEGSKA (reference sequence). V was shortened by 3 bases and J by 0 bases, with 17 bases between the two germline ends. Written as DNA, the CDR3 is TGCAGTGCTAGGCCATTCCGGGAGGCATCTAACTATGGCTACACCTTC. Translated, it gives CSARPFREASNYGYTF.

This clonotype was detected ten times or more. J is TRBJ2-7 and V is TRBV28; 9 bases align to TRBD1. Germline trimming cut 7 bases from V and 1 base from J; bases unmatched to any gene: 11. CDR3 length: 16 residues. From germline, CDR1 is MDHEN and CDR2 SYDVKM. The CDR3 reads CASTGVPGQGSYEQYF. In DNA, the CDR3 is TGTGCCAGCACCGGGGTTCCGGGACAGGGATCCTACGAGCAGTACTTC.

This clonotype was picked up many times. The chain has TRBV29-1 and TRBJ2-5; D gene ambiguous. The germline gives CDR1 SQVTM, CDR2 ANQGSEA. The V and J ends lost 3 bases and 5 bases respectively, with 10 bases between them. The CDR3 length is 12 residues. The CDR3 DNA reads TGCAGCGTTGATCGGGCGCGGGAGACCCAGTACTTC. Translation gives CSVDRARETQYF. Full variable domain (remainder filled in from reference TRBV29-1 and TRBJ2-5): SAVISQKPSRDICQRGTSLTIQCQVDSQVTMMFWYRQQPGQSLTLIATANQGSEATYESGFVIDKFPISRPNLTFSTLTVSNMSPEDSSIYLCSVDRARETQYFGPGTRLLVL.

On this clonotype: This may be a read error, as it is one base from a much larger clone. The J gene is TRBJ1-2, the V gene TRBV19, with D uncertain. Trimming took 7 bases from V and 4 from J, leaving 16 bases between them. The CDR3 consists of 14 residues. From germline, CDR1 is LNHDA and CDR2 SQIVND (reference sequence). The CDR3 loop is CASNTDFSAYGYTF. The CDR3 DNA reads as TGTGCCAGTAATACCGACTTCAGTGCCTATGGCTACACCTTC.

The rearrangement links TRBV7-3 to TRBJ2-7; the D call may be TRBD1 or TRBD2 (5 bases each). The CDR3 is 15 residues long. V was pared by 2 bases and J by 1 base, with 12 bases between. Germline lookup yields CDR1 SGHTA and CDR2 FQGTGA. The CDR3 region is CASSLQPGPSYEQYF. DNA of the CDR3: TGTGCCAGCAGCTTACAGCCGGGGCCGTCCTACGAGCAGTACTTC. The full variable domain, with the rest looked up from reference TRBV7-3 and TRBJ2-7, is GAGVSQTPSNKVTEKGKYVELRCDPISGHTALYWYRQSLGQGPEFLIYFQGTGAADDSGLPNDRFFAVRPEGSVSTLKIQRTERGDSAVYLCASSLQPGPSYEQYFGPGTRLTVT.

This clonotype has a count of ten or more. The CDR3 loop reads CASRADRAPYEQYF. CDR3 nucleotides: TGTGCCAGCAGGGCCGACAGGGCCCCCTACGAGCAGTACTTC. This rearrangement joins TRBV28 to TRBJ2-7; 7 nucleotides agree with TRBD1. CDR1 is MDHEN and CDR2 is SYDVKM in the germline V gene. V gave up 6 bases and J gave up 2 bases; unmatched junction bases: 7. This CDR3 is built from 14 residues.

V usage is TRBV24-1 and J usage is TRBJ2-4; possible D gene TRBD1, 6 bases. V lost 11 bases, J lost 7 bases, and 17 bases lay in between. Germline CDR1 KGHDR, CDR2 SFDVKD. The CDR3 length is 13 residues. The CDR3 nucleotides read TGTGCCATCAAAGTAGCAGGGGTGAACATTCAGTACTTC. This translates into CAIKVAGVNIQYF.

The chain links TRBV6-1 to TRBJ1-2; possibly TRBD1 for D (5 bases). Per the germline V gene, CDR1 is MNHNS and CDR2 is SASEGT. V lost 6 bases and J 2 bases, leaving 19 bases between the germline ends. The CDR3 runs 16 residues. The CDR3 nucleotides are TGTGCCAGCAGACCATCCCGAACAGGCTGGAACTATGGCTACACCTTC. Translating it yields CASRPSRTGWNYGYTF.

Many counts were recorded for this clonotype. V gene TRBV28 combines with J gene TRBJ2-2; tentatively, D is TRBD2 (5 bases). Germline CDR1 MDHEN, CDR2 SYDVKM. The CDR3 is 16 amino acids. Trimming took 4 bases from V and 0 from J, leaving 12 bases between them. CDR3 DNA sequence: TGTGCCAGCAGTTATTTTCTCGGGGCGAACACCGGGGAGCTGTTTTTT. Translating it yields CASSYFLGANTGELFF.

Comments on this clonotype: One end of the junction is discordant with germline, which a read error may explain. The V gene is TRBV6-2 or TRBV6-3, the J gene TRBJ1-5; D remains ambiguous. CDR1 MNHEY and CDR2 SVGEGT come from the germline V gene. This CDR3 is built from 13 residues. CDR3 protein: CASSYSTSGPQHF. CDR3 DNA: TGTGCCAGCAGTTACTCGACGTCTGGGCCCCAACATTTT.

There are a few counts of this clonotype. V gene TRBV5-1 combines with J gene TRBJ1-4; tentative D call: TRBD1 (6 bases). The CDR3 is made up of 17 amino acids. V lost 3 bases and J 5 bases, leaving 20 bases between the germline ends. CDR1 is SGHRS and CDR2 is YFSETQ in the germline V gene. In DNA form, the CDR3 reads TGCGCCAGCAGCTCACACAGGGCCGGTCAGACAAATGAAAAACTGTTTTTT. Amino acids: CASSSHRAGQTNEKLFF.

This clonotype was seen a handful of times. At one boundary the junction diverges from the germline segment, which might be a read error. The chain joins TRBV5-1 to TRBJ1-2; TRBD1 is a possible D gene (5 bases). The CDR3 totals 12 residues. Germline assignment: CDR1 SGHRS and CDR2 YFSETQ. In DNA form, the CDR3 reads TGTGCCAGCAGTTACGAGGGGCATGGCTACACCTTC. It yields the protein CASSYEGHGYTF.

This clonotype was observed many times. V gene TRBV6-1 combines with J gene TRBJ1-5; TRBD1 is a possible D gene (6 bases). V was clipped by 6 bases and J by 5 bases, with 17 bases between them. CDR3 length equals 15 residues. CDR1 and CDR2 from the germline V gene are MNHNS and SASEGT. The CDR3: CASSPTRGFHQPQHF. CDR3 coding DNA: TGTGCCAGCAGCCCTACCAGGGGTTTTCATCAGCCCCAGCATTTT.

On this clonotype: A read error may be the cause here, since a much bigger clone is one base away. This chain uses TRBV2 with TRBJ1-2; TRBD1 matches at 7 bases. The V gene's germline CDR1 is SNHLY and CDR2 FYNNEI. The CDR3 has 14 amino acids. J gave up 4 bases and V 6 bases, and 8 bases lay outside the gene matches. The CDR3 coding sequence is TGTGCCAGCAGCAGGGACAGCGCCAGCTATGGCTACACCTTC. This gives the protein CASSRDSASYGYTF.

This clonotype was recorded at least ten times. V gene TRBV2 combines with J gene TRBJ1-1; TRBD1 aligns across 8 bases. The J segment lost 3 bases and the V segment lost 8 bases, leaving 8 bases of the junction unmatched. Germline CDR1 reads SNHLY; CDR2 reads FYNNEI. This CDR3 spans 14 amino acids. The CDR3: CASLREQGDTEAFF. CDR3 in DNA: TGTGCCAGCCTAAGAGAACAGGGGGACACTGAAGCTTTCTTT.

This chain uses TRBV19 with TRBJ1-5; TRBD1 agrees at 7 bases. Germline V CDR1 and CDR2: LNHDA, SQIVND (reference sequence). The trim removed 9 bases at V and 4 bases at J, leaving 9 bases unmatched. CDR3 length: 14 residues. The CDR3 DNA reads as TGTGCCAGCAGCCGGACAGGTAGTAATCAGCCCCAGCATTTT. Its protein product is CASSRTGSNQPQHF.

This clonotype has ten or more counts. The chain joins TRBV6-1 to TRBJ1-1, with 10 positions matching TRBD1. The junction had 7 bases not matched to a gene; V was cut back by 7 bases and J by 2 bases. The CDR3 sequence is 15 residues long. Germline V CDR1 and CDR2: MNHNS, SASEGT. CDR3 sequence: CASTLRDRGNTEAFF. The CDR3 nucleotides read TGTGCCAGCACCCTCCGGGACAGGGGAAACACTGAAGCTTTCTTT.